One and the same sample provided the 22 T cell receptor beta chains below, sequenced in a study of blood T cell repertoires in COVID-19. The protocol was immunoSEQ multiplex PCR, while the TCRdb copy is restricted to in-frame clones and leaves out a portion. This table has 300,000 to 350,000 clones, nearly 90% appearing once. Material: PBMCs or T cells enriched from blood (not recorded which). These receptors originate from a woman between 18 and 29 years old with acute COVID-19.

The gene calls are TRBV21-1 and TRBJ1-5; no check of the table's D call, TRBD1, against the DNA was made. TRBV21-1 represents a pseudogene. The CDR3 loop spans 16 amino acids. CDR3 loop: CASSKRVKTANQPQHF. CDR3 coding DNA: TGTGCCAGCAGCAAAAGAGTCAAAACAGCAAATCAGCCCCAGCATTTT.

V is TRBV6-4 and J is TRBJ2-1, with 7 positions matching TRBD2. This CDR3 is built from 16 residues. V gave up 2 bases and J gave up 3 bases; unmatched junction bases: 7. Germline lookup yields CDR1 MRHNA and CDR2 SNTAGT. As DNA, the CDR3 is TGTGCCAGCAGTGACGGGACTACAACGCTCTACAATGAGCAGTTCTTC. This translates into CASSDGTTTLYNEQFF.

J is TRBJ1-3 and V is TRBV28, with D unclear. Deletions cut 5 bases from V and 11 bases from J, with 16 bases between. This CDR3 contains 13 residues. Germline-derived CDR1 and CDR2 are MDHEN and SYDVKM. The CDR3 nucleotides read TGTGCCAGCAGTCCTTACTTAGGTAGCTCCATATATTTT. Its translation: CASSPYLGSSIYF.

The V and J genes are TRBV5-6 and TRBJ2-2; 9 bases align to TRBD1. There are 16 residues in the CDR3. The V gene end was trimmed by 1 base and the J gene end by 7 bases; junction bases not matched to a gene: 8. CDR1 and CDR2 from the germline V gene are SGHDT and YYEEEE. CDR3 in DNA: TGTGCCAGCAGCTTGCCCGGGACAGGGAAGCACGGGGAGCTGTTTTTT. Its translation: CASSLPGTGKHGELFF.

CDR3 in DNA: TGTGCCAGCAGCTTTTGGGGACAGCACTACAATGAGCAGTTCTTC. Its protein product is CASSFWGQHYNEQFF. The chain has TRBV5-6 and TRBJ2-1, with 7 nucleotides matching TRBD1. Looked up from germline, CDR1 is SGHDT and CDR2 is YYEEEE. This CDR3 region has 15 residues. V was clipped by 2 bases and J by 3 bases; unmatched bases: 5. The entire variable domain, with the rest obtained from reference TRBV5-6 and TRBJ2-1, is as follows: DAGVTQSPTHLIKTRGQQVTLRCSPKSGHDTVSWYQQALGQGPQFIFQYYEEEERQRGNFPDRFSGHQFPNYSSELNVNALLLGDSALYLCASSFWGQHYNEQFFGPGTRLTVL.

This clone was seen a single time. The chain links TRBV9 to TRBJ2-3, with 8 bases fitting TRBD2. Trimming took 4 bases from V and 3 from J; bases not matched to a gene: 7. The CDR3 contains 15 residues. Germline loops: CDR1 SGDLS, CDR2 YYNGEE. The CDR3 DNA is TGTGCCAGCAGCCCTCTGAGCGGGAGTACAGATACGCAGTATTTT. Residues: CASSPLSGSTDTQYF. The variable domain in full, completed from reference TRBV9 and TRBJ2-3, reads DSGVTQTPKHLITATGQRVTLRCSPRSGDLSVYWYQQSLDQGLQFLIQYYNGEERAKGNILERFSAQQFPDLHSELNLSSLELGDSALYFCASSPLSGSTDTQYFGPGTRLTVL.

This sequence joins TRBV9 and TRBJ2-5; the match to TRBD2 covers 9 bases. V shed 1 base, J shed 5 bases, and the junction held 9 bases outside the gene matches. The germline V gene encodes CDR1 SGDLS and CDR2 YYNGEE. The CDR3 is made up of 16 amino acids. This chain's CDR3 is CASSVYGGRARETQYF. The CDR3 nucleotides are TGTGCCAGCAGCGTATACGGCGGGAGGGCCCGGGAGACCCAGTACTTC.

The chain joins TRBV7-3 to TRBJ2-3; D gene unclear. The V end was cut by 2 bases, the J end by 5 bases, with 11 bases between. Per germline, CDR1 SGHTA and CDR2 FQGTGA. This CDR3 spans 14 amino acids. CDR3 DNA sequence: TGTGCCAGCAGCTTAGAACCGCAACAAGATACGCAGTATTTT. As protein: CASSLEPQQDTQYF.

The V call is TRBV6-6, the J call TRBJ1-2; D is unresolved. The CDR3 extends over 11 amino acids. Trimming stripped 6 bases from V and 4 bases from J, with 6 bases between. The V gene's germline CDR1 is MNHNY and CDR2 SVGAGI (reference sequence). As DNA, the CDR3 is TGTGCCAGCAGCCCCTCCTATGGCTACACCTTC. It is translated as CASSPSYGYTF.

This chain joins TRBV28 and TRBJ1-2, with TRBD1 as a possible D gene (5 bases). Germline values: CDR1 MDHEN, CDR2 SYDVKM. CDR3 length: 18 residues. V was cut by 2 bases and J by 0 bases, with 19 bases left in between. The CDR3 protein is CASSLGGLLGLTNYGYTF. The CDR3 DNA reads TGTGCCAGCAGTTTAGGCGGTTTGTTGGGGCTAACTAACTATGGCTACACCTTC.

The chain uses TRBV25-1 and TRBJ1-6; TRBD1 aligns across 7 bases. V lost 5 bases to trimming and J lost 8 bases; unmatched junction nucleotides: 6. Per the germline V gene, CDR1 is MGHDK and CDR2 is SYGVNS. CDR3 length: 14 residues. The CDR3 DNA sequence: TGTGCCAGCAGTTTGACAGGGAGGCATTCACCCCTCCACTTT. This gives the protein CASSLTGRHSPLHF.

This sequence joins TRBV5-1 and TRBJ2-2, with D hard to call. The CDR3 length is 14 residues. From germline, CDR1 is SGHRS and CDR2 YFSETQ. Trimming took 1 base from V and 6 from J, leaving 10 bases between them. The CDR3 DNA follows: TGCGCCAGCAGCTTGAACCTAGTCCCCGGGGAGCTGTTTTTT. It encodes CASSLNLVPGELFF.

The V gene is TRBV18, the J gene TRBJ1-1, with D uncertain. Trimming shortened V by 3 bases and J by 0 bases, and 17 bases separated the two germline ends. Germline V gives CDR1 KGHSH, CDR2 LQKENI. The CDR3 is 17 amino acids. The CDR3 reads CASSPGRLRGMNTEAFF. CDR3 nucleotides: TGTGCCAGCTCACCGGGCCGTCTTAGAGGGATGAACACTGAAGCTTTCTTT.

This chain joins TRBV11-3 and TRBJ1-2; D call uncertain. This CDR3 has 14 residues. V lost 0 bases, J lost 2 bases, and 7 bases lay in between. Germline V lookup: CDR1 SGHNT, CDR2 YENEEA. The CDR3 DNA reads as TGTGCCAGCAGCTTAGACCGGGGAAACTATGGCTACACCTTC. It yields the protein CASSLDRGNYGYTF.

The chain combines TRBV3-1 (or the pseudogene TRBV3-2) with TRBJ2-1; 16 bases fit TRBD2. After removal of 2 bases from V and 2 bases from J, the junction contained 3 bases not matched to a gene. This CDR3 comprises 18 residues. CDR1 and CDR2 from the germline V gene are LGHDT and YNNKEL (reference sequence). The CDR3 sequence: CASSQPGTSGRAYNEQFF. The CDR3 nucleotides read TGTGCCAGCAGCCAACCCGGGACTAGCGGGAGGGCCTACAATGAGCAGTTCTTC.

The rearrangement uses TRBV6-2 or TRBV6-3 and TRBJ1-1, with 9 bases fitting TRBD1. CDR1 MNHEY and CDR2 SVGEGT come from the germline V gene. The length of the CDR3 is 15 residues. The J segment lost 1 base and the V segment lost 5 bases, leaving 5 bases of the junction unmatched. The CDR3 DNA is TGTGCCAGCAGTACCGGGACAGGGTCGAACACTGAAGCTTTCTTT. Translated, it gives CASSTGTGSNTEAFF.

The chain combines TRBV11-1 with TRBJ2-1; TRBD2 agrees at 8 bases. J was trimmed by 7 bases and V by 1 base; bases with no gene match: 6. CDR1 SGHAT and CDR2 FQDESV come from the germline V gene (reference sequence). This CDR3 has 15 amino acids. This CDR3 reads CASSLGLAGNNEQFF. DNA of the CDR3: TGTGCCAGCAGCTTAGGGCTAGCGGGCAATAATGAGCAGTTCTTC.

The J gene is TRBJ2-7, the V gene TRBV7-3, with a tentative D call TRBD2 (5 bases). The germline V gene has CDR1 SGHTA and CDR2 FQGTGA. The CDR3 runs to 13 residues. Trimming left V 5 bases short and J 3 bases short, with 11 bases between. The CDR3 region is CASSTRRGYEQYF. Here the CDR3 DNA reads TGTGCCAGCAGCACAAGACGGGGCTACGAGCAGTACTTC.

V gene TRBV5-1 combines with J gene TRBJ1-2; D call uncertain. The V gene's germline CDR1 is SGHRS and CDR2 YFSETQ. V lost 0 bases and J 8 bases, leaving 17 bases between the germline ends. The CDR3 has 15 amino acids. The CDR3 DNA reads TGCGCCAGCAGCTTGGAAGGACTCTCGGGAAGCGGCTACACCTTC. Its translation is CASSLEGLSGSGYTF.

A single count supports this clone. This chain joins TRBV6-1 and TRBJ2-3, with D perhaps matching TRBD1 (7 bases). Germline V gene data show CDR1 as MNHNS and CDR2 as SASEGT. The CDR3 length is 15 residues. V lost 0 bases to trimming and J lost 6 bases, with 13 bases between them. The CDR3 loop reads CASSEAQEGADTQYF. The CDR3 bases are TGTGCCAGCAGTGAAGCGCAGGAGGGGGCGGATACGCAGTATTTT.

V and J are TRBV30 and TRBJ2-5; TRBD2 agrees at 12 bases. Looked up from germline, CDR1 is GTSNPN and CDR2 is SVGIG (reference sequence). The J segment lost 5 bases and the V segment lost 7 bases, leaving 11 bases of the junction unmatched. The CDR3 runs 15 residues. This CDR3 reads CASPRLAGEVETQYF. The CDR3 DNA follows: TGTGCCTCCCCTCGACTAGCGGGAGAGGTGGAGACCCAGTACTTC.

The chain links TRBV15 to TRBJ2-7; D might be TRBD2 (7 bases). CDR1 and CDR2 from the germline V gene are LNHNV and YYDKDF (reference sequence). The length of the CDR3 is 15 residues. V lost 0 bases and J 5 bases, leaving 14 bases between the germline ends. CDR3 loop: CATSRDPGGEDEQYF. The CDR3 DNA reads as TGTGCCACCAGCAGAGATCCGGGGGGCGAGGACGAGCAGTACTTC. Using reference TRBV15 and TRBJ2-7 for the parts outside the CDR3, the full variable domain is DAMVIQNPRYQVTQFGKPVTLSCSQTLNHNVMYWYQQKSSQAPKLLFHYYDKDFNNEADTPDNFQSRRPNTSFCFLDIRSPGLGDTAMYLCATSRDPGGEDEQYFGPGTRLTVT.